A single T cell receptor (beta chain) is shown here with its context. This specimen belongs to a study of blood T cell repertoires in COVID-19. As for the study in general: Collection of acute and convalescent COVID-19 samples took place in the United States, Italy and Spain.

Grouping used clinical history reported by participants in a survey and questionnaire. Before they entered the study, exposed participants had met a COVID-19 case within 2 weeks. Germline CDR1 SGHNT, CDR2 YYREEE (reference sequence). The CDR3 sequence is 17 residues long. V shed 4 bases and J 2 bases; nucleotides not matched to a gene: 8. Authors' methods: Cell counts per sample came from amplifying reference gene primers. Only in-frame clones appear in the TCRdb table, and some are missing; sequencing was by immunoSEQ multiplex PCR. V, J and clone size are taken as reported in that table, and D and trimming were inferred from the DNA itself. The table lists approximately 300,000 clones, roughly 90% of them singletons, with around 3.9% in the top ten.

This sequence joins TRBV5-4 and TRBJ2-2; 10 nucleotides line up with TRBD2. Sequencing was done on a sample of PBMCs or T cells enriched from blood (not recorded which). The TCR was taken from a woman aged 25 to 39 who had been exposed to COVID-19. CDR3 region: CASSRLSGGLNTGELFF. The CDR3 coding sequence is TGTGCCAGCAGCCGACTTAGCGGGGGGCTAAACACCGGGGAGCTGTTTTTT.